This paragraph covers one T cell receptor beta chain sequence. Antigen: not known. V was shortened by 5 bases and J by 2 bases, with 16 bases between the two germline ends. The CDR3 is 15 residues long. Germline lookup yields CDR1 MNHEY and CDR2 SMNVEV (reference sequence). The data stem from a study of shared clonotypes between healthy human individuals. General observations from the study: Unshared clonotypes carried lower generation probabilities than those common to all four donors. What naive subsets generally showed was a larger estimated richness than memory subsets showed.

Healthy adults negative for HIV, lacking recent acute infections or vaccinations, served as donors. Using immunoSEQ multiplex PCR, the repertoire was profiled, and TCRdb retains in-frame clones only, with some absent. The table has millions of clones, 90% to 95% seen once; the top ten hold 0.1% to 0.15%. The specimen was naive CD4+ T cells sorted from blood. As for subset: CD45RA+ positively selected. This chain links TRBV27 with TRBJ2-7; perhaps TRBD1 as D (5 bases). The source of this sequence is a man between 18 and 29 years old in good health. The CDR3 reads CASSTRQILPYEQYF. DNA for the CDR3: TGTGCCAGCAGTACCCGACAGATCCTGCCCTACGAGCAGTACTTC.